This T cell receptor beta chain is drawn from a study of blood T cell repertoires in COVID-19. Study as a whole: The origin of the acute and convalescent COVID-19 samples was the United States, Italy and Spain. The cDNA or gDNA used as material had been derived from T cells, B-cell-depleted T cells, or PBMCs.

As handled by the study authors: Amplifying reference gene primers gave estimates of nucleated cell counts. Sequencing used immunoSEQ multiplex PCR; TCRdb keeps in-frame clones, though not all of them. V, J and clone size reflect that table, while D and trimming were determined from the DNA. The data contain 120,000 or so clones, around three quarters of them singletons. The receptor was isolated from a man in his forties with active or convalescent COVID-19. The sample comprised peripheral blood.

The CDR3 DNA sequence: TGTGCCAGCAGCCGACCGGGACTAGCAGAACCAGATACGCAGTATTTT. Translation: CASSRPGLAEPDTQYF. The chain joins TRBV5-4 to TRBJ2-3, with TRBD2 matching over 9 bases. The CDR3 is 16 residues long. V shed 4 bases, J shed 4 bases, and the junction held 10 bases outside the gene matches. Germline V gene sequence: CDR1 SGHNT, CDR2 YYREEE (reference sequence).